Presented here are 20 T cell receptor beta chains from one specimen sequenced in a study of cytomegalovirus exposure and HLA in healthy donors. Primers: 60 Vbeta forward and 13 Jbeta reverse. The data were produced by immunoSEQ multiplex PCR, yet TCRdb's version contains in-frame clones alone and is incomplete. Here the sample spans about 180,000 clones, less than 90% being singletons. The specimen was PBMCs. The receptor source for this set is a girl aged 5-17 years in good health and CMV-seropositive.

V usage is TRBV5-1 and J usage is TRBJ1-1; TRBD1 matches at 7 bases. Trimming removed 0 bases from V and 3 bases from J; junction bases left unmatched: 5. The CDR3 consists of 15 residues. CDR1 is SGHRS, CDR2 YFSETQ, per germline. CDR3 in amino acids: CASSLAAGGYTEAFF. The CDR3 DNA is TGCGCCAGCAGCTTGGCCGCAGGGGGATACACTGAAGCTTTCTTT.

The chain carries TRBV5-4 and TRBJ1-1; TRBD1 might be the D (5 bases). The CDR3 length is 16 residues. Looked up from germline, CDR1 is SGHNT and CDR2 is YYREEE (reference sequence). With 2 bases removed from V and 3 bases from J, the gap between germline ends came to 17 bases. CDR3 in amino acids: CASSFGGSGADTEAFF. CDR3 in DNA: TGTGCCAGCAGCTTCGGGGGATCAGGAGCTGACACTGAAGCTTTCTTT.

This chain joins TRBV4-3 and TRBJ2-2, with TRBD1 matching over 10 bases. Germline CDR1 LGHNA, CDR2 YSLEER. V lost 0 bases and J lost 6; bases outside the gene matches: 10. CDR3 size: 18 residues. CDR3 loop: CASSQDTGTGAEAGELFF. DNA for the CDR3: TGCGCCAGCAGCCAAGATACGGGGACAGGGGCGGAAGCCGGGGAGCTGTTTTTT.

V and J are TRBV5-6 and TRBJ2-5; D perhaps matches TRBD2 (5 bases). The J call is in doubt because the DNA end fits TRBJ2-7 better. This CDR3 is 14 amino acids long. Germline V CDR1 and CDR2: SGHDT, YYEEEE. CDR3 region: CASNGMADIYEQYF. CDR3 in DNA: TGTGCCAGCAACGGGATGGCAGACATCTACGAGCAGTACTTC.

This sequence joins TRBV12-5 and TRBJ2-3, with D unresolved. The CDR3 is 17 amino acids. V was shortened by 0 bases and J by 4 bases, with 17 bases between the two germline ends. Looked up from germline, CDR1 is LGHNT and CDR2 is FRNRAP. The CDR3, as DNA: TGTGCTAGTGGTTTGGTAGTCGGTAGACGGGTCGCAGATACGCAGTATTTT. It yields the protein CASGLVVGRRVADTQYF.

The V and J genes are TRBV4-1 and TRBJ2-4; possibly TRBD2 for D (6 bases). Germline assignment: CDR1 MGHRA and CDR2 YSYEKL. The CDR3 is 16 residues long. V was shortened by 0 bases and J by 1 base, with 10 bases between the two germline ends. CDR3 region: CASSQEEGTAKNIQYF. The DNA of the CDR3 is TGCGCCAGCAGCCAAGAGGAGGGGACGGCCAAAAACATTCAGTACTTC.

V is TRBV6-4 and J is TRBJ2-7; 8 bases fit TRBD1. Per the germline V gene, CDR1 is MRHNA and CDR2 is SNTAGT. The CDR3 covers 15 residues. V dropped 2 bases and J dropped 4; count of bases not matched to a gene: 7. CDR3 bases: TGTGCCAGCAGTGACGGGACGGGGACAGGATACGAGCAGTACTTC. It specifies CASSDGTGTGYEQYF.

The J gene is TRBJ2-7, the V gene TRBV7-9, with D possibly being TRBD1 (6 bases). The CDR3 runs to 13 residues. CDR1 and CDR2 (germline): SEHNR, FQNEAQ (reference sequence). CDR3 protein: CASSLDADSRYSV. DNA of the CDR3: TGTGCCAGCAGCTTAGATGCGGACAGTAGGTATTCGGTC.

This clone is a singleton in its sample. V gene TRBV19 combines with J gene TRBJ2-7; the match to TRBD2 covers 7 bases. The CDR3 loop spans 13 amino acids. Germline-derived CDR1 and CDR2 are LNHDA and SQIVND (reference sequence). V lost 8 bases to trimming and J lost 5 bases; unmatched junction nucleotides: 9. The CDR3 here is CASAGDRLNEQYF. CDR3 DNA sequence: TGTGCCAGTGCGGGGGACCGCCTCAACGAGCAGTACTTC.

This clone was counted a single time. The gene calls are TRBV2 and TRBJ2-2, with TRBD2 matching 13 bases. V shed 5 bases and J 5 bases; nucleotides not matched to a gene: 5. The CDR3 spans 16 residues. CDR1 SNHLY and CDR2 FYNNEI come from the germline V gene. CDR3 sequence: CASSPTSGRVTGELFF. CDR3 bases: TGTGCCAGCAGTCCTACTAGCGGGAGGGTTACCGGGGAGCTGTTTTTT.

In this sample, this clone turned up a few times. V usage is TRBV5-5 and J usage is TRBJ2-7, with TRBD1 matching 7 bases. The germline gives CDR1 SGHKS, CDR2 YYEKEE (reference sequence). V lost 4 bases and J lost 2; bases outside the gene matches: 9. The CDR3 is 15 amino acids. The CDR3 region is CASSGRGRGTYEQYF. DNA for the CDR3: TGTGCCAGCAGCGGAAGGGGGCGAGGTACCTACGAGCAGTACTTC. Full variable domain (outside the CDR3, taken from reference TRBV5-5 and TRBJ2-7): DAGVTQSPTHLIKTRGQQVTLRCSPISGHKSVSWYQQVLGQGPQFIFQYYEKEERGRGNFPDRFSARQFPNYSSELNVNALLLGDSALYLCASSGRGRGTYEQYFGPGTRLTVT.

The V call is TRBV7-9, the J call TRBJ1-1, with 7 bases fitting TRBD1. V was pared by 3 bases and J by 0 bases, with 4 bases of the junction left unmatched. The germline CDR1 and CDR2 sequences are SEHNR and FQNEAQ (reference sequence). The CDR3 is 15 amino acids. The CDR3 region has the DNA TGTGCCAGCAGCTTGCCCGGGACAGTGAACACTGAAGCTTTCTTT. Amino acid sequence: CASSLPGTVNTEAFF.

This clone has only a few counts. This chain uses TRBV5-6 with TRBJ1-1, with unresolved D. The CDR3 spans 14 residues. Trimming left V 1 base short and J 0 bases short, with 7 bases between. CDR1 and CDR2 (germline): SGHDT, YYEEEE. The CDR3 coding sequence is TGTGCCAGCAGCTTGTTAACGGTGAACACTGAAGCTTTCTTT. Its protein is CASSLLTVNTEAFF.

J is TRBJ2-7 and V is TRBV29-1; 10 nucleotides line up with TRBD1. The CDR3 has 13 amino acids. Trimming at V came to 5 bases and at J to 2 bases, leaving 3 bases not matched to a gene. CDR1 and CDR2 (germline): SQVTM, ANQGSEA. CDR3 nucleotides: TGCAGCGTTTTGGACAGGGGGACCTACGAGCAGTACTTC. This sequence encodes CSVLDRGTYEQYF.

The J gene is TRBJ1-5, the V gene TRBV5-6; D is unresolved. Trimming pared 1 base from V and 1 base from J, leaving 9 bases between. Germline V gene lookup returns CDR1 SGHDT and CDR2 YYEEEE. The CDR3 is 15 amino acids. CDR3 coding DNA: TGTGCCAGCAGCTTGAAAGGACTAAGCAATCAGCCCCAGCATTTT. It codes for CASSLKGLSNQPQHF. The entire variable domain, with the rest obtained from reference TRBV5-6 and TRBJ1-5, is as follows: DAGVTQSPTHLIKTRGQQVTLRCSPKSGHDTVSWYQQALGQGPQFIFQYYEEEERQRGNFPDRFSGHQFPNYSSELNVNALLLGDSALYLCASSLKGLSNQPQHFGDGTRLSIL.

As DNA, the CDR3 is TGTGCCAGCAGCCCCTCAGGCGGGAGCCAGACCCAGTACTTC. Protein product: CASSPSGGSQTQYF. The J gene is TRBJ2-5, the V gene TRBV11-2; 7 bases are shared with TRBD2. CDR3 length: 14 amino acids. V dropped 5 bases and J dropped 6; count of bases not matched to a gene: 9. Per the germline V gene, CDR1 is SGHAT and CDR2 is FQNNGV.

The chain joins TRBV19 to TRBJ2-5; TRBD2 aligns across 12 bases. J lost 2 bases, V lost 3 bases, and 1 base had no gene match. The CDR3 contains 15 residues. Germline CDR1 reads LNHDA; CDR2 reads SQIVND (reference sequence). CDR3 residues: CASSILAGGQETQYF. DNA of the CDR3: TGTGCCAGTAGTATTCTAGCGGGAGGGCAAGAGACCCAGTACTTC.

The chain uses TRBV19 and TRBJ1-2; 9 bases map to TRBD1. With V trimmed by 8 bases and J by 4 bases, 5 bases remained unmatched. In germline, CDR1 is LNHDA, CDR2 SQIVND (reference sequence). The CDR3 consists of 13 residues. In DNA, the CDR3 is TGTGCCAGTTCCGGGACAGGGTCCTATGGCTACACCTTC. Encoded protein: CASSGTGSYGYTF.

The chain carries TRBV6-5 and TRBJ2-1; D may be TRBD2 (6 bases). The ends were cut back, 11 bases at V and 7 bases at J, with 18 bases in the middle. This CDR3 is 13 amino acids long. Germline loops: CDR1 MNHEY, CDR2 SVGAGI. CDR3 nucleotide sequence: TGTGCCGTGGGTCCGGGAGTGAAGAATGAGCAGTTCTTC. Its translation is CAVGPGVKNEQFF.

Regarding this clone: The junction shows a germline mismatch at one end, possibly a read error. V and J are TRBV7-7 and TRBJ2-7; 10 bases are a match to TRBD1. Germline CDR1 SSHAT, CDR2 FNYEAQ (reference sequence). The CDR3 loop spans 15 amino acids. The CDR3 nucleotides read TGTGCTAGCAGCCCCGGGACAGGGGCAACCTACGAGCAGTACTTC. Its translation is CASSPGTGATYEQYF.